These T cell receptor beta chains were read from a single sample in a study of cytomegalovirus exposure and HLA in healthy donors. Assay used: immunoSEQ multiplex PCR; TCRdb lists only in-frame clones, some missing. The sample consists of under 250,000 clones, 80% to 90% of them appearing once. Sequencing was performed on PBMCs. The receptors originated from a girl aged 2 to 9 in good health and CMV-seronegative. Both conserved end residues are part of each CDR3. The order of the fields is clone size, V gene, J gene, D gene, CDR3 DNA, CDR3 protein. D genes are given only for firm matches. The size field is filled for only some rows; it gives once, few, many or a size class.

once	TRBV5-1	TRBJ2-7	TRBD1	TGCGCCAGCAGCGCCGGACAGGGGAGACACGAGCAGTACTTC	CASSAGQGRHEQYF
-	TRBV5-6	TRBJ2-7	-	TGTGCCAGCAGGGAACAGGGAGGGGGGGCCTACGAGCAGTACTTC	CASREQGGGAYEQYF
-	TRBV29-1	TRBJ1-2	-	TGCAGCGTTGAACGCATGGGGCCCTCTTTCTATGGCTACACCTTC	CSVERMGPSFYGYTF
-	TRBV10-3	TRBJ2-7	TRBD2	TGTGCCATCAGTGGGCTTCCCGGACTAGCGGGAGCCTACGAGCAGTACTTC	CAISGLPGLAGAYEQYF
-	TRBV15	TRBJ1-5	-	TGTGCCACCAGCAGAGACAGGGGAACTCAGCCCCAGCATTTT	CATSRDRGTQPQHF
-	TRBV6-1	TRBJ2-6	TRBD1	TGTGCCAGCAGTGCCAGGGGGCCGGACAGGTCTGGGGCCAACGTCCTGACTTTC	CASSARGPDRSGANVLTF
few	TRBV4-1	TRBJ1-1	TRBD1	TGCGCCAGCAGCCGGGCTTCATGGGCAGGGGGTACGAACACTGAAGCTTTCTTT	CASSRASWAGGTNTEAFF
-	TRBV5-1	TRBJ1-2	-	TGCGCCAGCAGCTTCCAGGGTACAGATGGCTACACCTTC	CASSFQGTDGYTF
-	TRBV5-5	TRBJ2-5	-	TGTGCCAGCAGCTTCCTTGGGGCCCAAGAGACCCAGTACTTC	CASSFLGAQETQYF
-	TRBV5-8	TRBJ1-5	TRBD1	TGTGCCAGCAGCTTAAGACAGGGATATCAGCCCCAGCATTTT	CASSLRQGYQPQHF
few	TRBV6-5	TRBJ1-4	TRBD1	TGTGCCAGCAGTTACGAGGGACAGGGAAGGGAAAAACTGTTTTTT	CASSYEGQGREKLFF
once	TRBV7-9	TRBJ2-1	TRBD2	TGTGCCAGCAGCTTAGCTGCTAGCGGGAGCTACAATGAGCAGTTCTTC	CASSLAASGSYNEQFF
-	TRBV11-3	TRBJ2-7	TRBD2	TGTGCCAGCAGCTTAGATTCCCGTAGCGGGAGGGACGAGCAGTACTTC	CASSLDSRSGRDEQYF
few	TRBV29-1	TRBJ1-5	-	TGCAGCGTCGGGTATCGAAGCAATCAGCCCCAGCATTTT	CSVGYRSNQPQHF
-	TRBV18	TRBJ2-6	-	TGTGCCAGCTCACAAAGGACAAGGGGCGCACAAGGGGCCAACGTCCTGACTTTC	CASSQRTRGAQGANVLTF
once	TRBV10-3	TRBJ1-5	TRBD1	TGTGCCATCTCGGACAGGGAGGACAATCAGCCCCAGCATTTT	CAISDREDNQPQHF
-	TRBV11-1	TRBJ2-3	-	TGTGCCAGCAGCTTAGTTCGGGGGACGGCTACTAGCACAGATACGCAGTATTTT	CASSLVRGTATSTDTQYF
-	TRBV5-4	TRBJ1-2	-	TGTGCCAGCAGCTTGAGGGGATATGGCTACACCTTC	CASSLRGYGYTF
-	TRBV4-2	TRBJ2-7	-	TGTGCCAGCAGCCCATTCAAGTCGCCGGGGGCCTACGAGCAGTACTTC	CASSPFKSPGAYEQYF
-	TRBV6-5	TRBJ2-7	-	TGTGCCAGCAGTAGAGGGAGCTCCTACGAGCAGTACTTC	CASSRGSSYEQYF
-	TRBV7-9	TRBJ2-5	TRBD2	TGTTCCAGCAGCATACTAGCGGGACAGGACCAAGAGACCCAGTACTTC	CSSSILAGQDQETQYF
-	TRBV7-2	TRBJ2-1	-	TGTGCCAGCAGCTTAGCGCCGGGGGGACACTACAATGAGCAGTTCTTC	CASSLAPGGHYNEQFF
-	TRBV19	TRBJ1-3	-	TGTGCCAGTAGTATAGTGAAGGGGTCTGGAAACACCATATATTTT	CASSIVKGSGNTIYF
-	TRBV29-1	TRBJ2-1	-	TGCAGCGTTCTACACGGCGGCAATGAGCAGTTCTTC	CSVLHGGNEQFF
once	TRBV13	TRBJ2-7	TRBD2	TGTGCCAGCAGCTTAAGGACTAGCGGGGGGTACGAGCAGTACTTC	CASSLRTSGGYEQYF
-	TRBV10-2	TRBJ1-6	TRBD1	TGCGCCAGTTCCGGGACAGGGAATTCACCCCTCCACTTT	CASSGTGNSPLHF
-	TRBV5-1	TRBJ2-7	-	TGCGCCAGCAGCTTGCCTAGCAGTCTTCACGAGCAGTACTTC	CASSLPSSLHEQYF
-	TRBV10-3	TRBJ1-2	-	TGTGCCATCAGTGACACCTCGCAAGGGAGCTATGGCTACACCTTC	CAISDTSQGSYGYTF
few	TRBV4-1	TRBJ1-1	TRBD1	TGCGCCAGCAGACTGGGACAGGTAAACACTGAAGCTTTCTTT	CASRLGQVNTEAFF
-	TRBV4-1	TRBJ2-3	-	TGCGCCAGCAGCCGTGACAGGTGGACAGATACGCAGTATTTT	CASSRDRWTDTQYF
-	TRBV11-3	TRBJ2-4	-	TGTGCCAGCAGCTTAACTAGCTTTGACATTCAGTACTTC	CASSLTSFDIQYF
-	TRBV5-4	TRBJ1-2	TRBD1	TGTGCCAGCAGCTTGCAACAGGGGAACTATGGCTACACCTTC	CASSLQQGNYGYTF
-	TRBV10-3	TRBJ1-6	-	TGTGCCATCAGTCGGTCCACGAGCTCCTATAATTCACCCCTCCACTTT	CAISRSTSSYNSPLHF
few	TRBV2	TRBJ2-7	TRBD1	TGTGCCAGCGAGGGGGGGACAGGGGGGTTCGAGCAGTACTTC	CASEGGTGGFEQYF
-	TRBV7-7	TRBJ2-7	TRBD2	TGTGCCAGCAGCTCCATCAGCGGGAGCGCCTACGAGCAGTACTTC	CASSSISGSAYEQYF
-	TRBV5-4	TRBJ2-5	-	TGTGCCAGCGGGGGGAACCAAGAGACCCAGTACTTC	CASGGNQETQYF
few	TRBV11-3	TRBJ1-5	TRBD1	TGTGCCAGCAGCTTAAGGGACAGGGTTTATAGCAATCAGCCCCAGCATTTT	CASSLRDRVYSNQPQHF
-	TRBV6-6	TRBJ1-2	-	TGTGCCAGCTCACTCGGGGACTATGGCTACACCTTC	CASSLGDYGYTF
few	TRBV5-1	TRBJ2-1	-	TGCGCCAGCAGCATCGGCGGGGGCTCCAATGAGCAGTTCTTC	CASSIGGGSNEQFF
-	TRBV5-1	TRBJ1-2	-	TGCGCCAGCAGCCCGCAGGGTAACTATGGCTACACCTTC	CASSPQGNYGYTF
once	TRBV5-1	TRBJ1-2	-	TGCGCCAGCAGCTTGGTTGAGGGAGACTATGGCTACACCTTC	CASSLVEGDYGYTF
-	TRBV4-1	TRBJ2-4	-	TGCGCCAGCAGCCCCGGGTCAGAAAACATTCAGTACTTC	CASSPGSENIQYF
-	TRBV19	TRBJ1-6	TRBD1	TGTGCCAGTAGCCGGACAGGGAGGGCGACTAATTCACCCCTCCACTTT	CASSRTGRATNSPLHF
-	TRBV7-9	TRBJ1-2	-	TGTGCCAGCAGCTTAGTGGCGACAAACTATGGCTACACCTTC	CASSLVATNYGYTF
-	TRBV14	TRBJ1-4	TRBD1	TGTGCCAGCAGTCGACAGGGACGGGCGCCAACTAATGAAAAACTGTTTTTT	CASSRQGRAPTNEKLFF
-	TRBV5-4	TRBJ1-2	-	TGTGCCAGCAGCTTTGCGGGGGCGGGTGGCTACACCTTC	CASSFAGAGGYTF
-	TRBV7-7	TRBJ2-5	TRBD2	TGTGCCAGCAGCCAAGGACTAGGGCAAGAGACCCAGTACTTC	CASSQGLGQETQYF
once	TRBV7-2	TRBJ2-1	-	TGTGCCAGCAGCTTAGGGAGACCGGGCAATGAGCAGTTCTTC	CASSLGRPGNEQFF
-	TRBV5-6	TRBJ2-7	-	TGTGCCAGCAGCTTGTGGCTCTACGAGCAGTACTTC	CASSLWLYEQYF
-	TRBV28	TRBJ1-5	-	TGTGCCAGCAGTTTATTTGGCGGGACTAATCAGCCCCAGCATTTT	CASSLFGGTNQPQHF